This T cell receptor (beta chain) appears in the sequencing data of a study of tumor-infiltrating lymphocytes in primary liver carcinoma. From approximately 550 ng of total RNA, TCR beta-specific cDNA was reverse-transcribed using a constant-region primer. Investigators got TCR beta libraries out of three nested multiplex PCR rounds, done with slightly modified ARM-PCR. PCR rounds one and two used TRBV1-TRBV30 forward primers with a C-beta reverse primer for roughly 9 cycles each. Via MiXCR, TCRdb re-called the multiplex PCR reads, giving one row per CDR3 protein. The table includes about 300,000 distinct CDR3 sequences, roughly two thirds detected once. Alongside blood RNA obtained from unsorted whole blood, germline DNA was also extracted. Before the operation took place, about 4 milliliters of peripheral blood were collected. The CDR3 loop spans 15 amino acids. CDR1 and CDR2 from the germline V gene are SGHRS and YFSETQ. The V segment lost 4 bases and the J segment 8 bases; nucleotides outside the gene matches: 9.

The chain recombines TRBV5-1 with TRBJ1-4; 9 positions agree with TRBD1. The origin of this receptor is a man between 40 and 49 years old with primary liver carcinoma and hepatitis B virus infection. Specimen: peripheral blood. In DNA, the CDR3 is TGCGCCAGCAGCCAGATGGGACAGGGAGACGAAAAACTGTTTTTT. Its protein is CASSQMGQGDEKLFF. The full variable domain, rest sourced from reference TRBV5-1 and TRBJ1-4, is KAGVTQTPRYLIKTRGQQVTLSCSPISGHRSVSWYQQTPGQGLQFLFEYFSETQRNKGNFPGRFSGRQFSNSRSEMNVSTLELGDSALYLCASSQMGQGDEKLFFGSGTQLSVL.